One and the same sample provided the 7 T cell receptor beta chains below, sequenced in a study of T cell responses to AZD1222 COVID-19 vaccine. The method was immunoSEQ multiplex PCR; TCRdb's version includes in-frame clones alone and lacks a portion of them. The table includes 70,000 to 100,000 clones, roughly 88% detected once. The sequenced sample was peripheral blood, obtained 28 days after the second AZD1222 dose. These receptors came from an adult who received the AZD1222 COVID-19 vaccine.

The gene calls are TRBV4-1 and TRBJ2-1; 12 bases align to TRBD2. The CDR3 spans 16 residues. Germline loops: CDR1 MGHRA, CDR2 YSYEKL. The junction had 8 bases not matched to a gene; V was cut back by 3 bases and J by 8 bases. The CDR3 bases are TGCGCCAGCAGCCAGAGGCGGACTAGCGGGACCTATGAGCAGTTCTTC. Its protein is CASSQRRTSGTYEQFF.

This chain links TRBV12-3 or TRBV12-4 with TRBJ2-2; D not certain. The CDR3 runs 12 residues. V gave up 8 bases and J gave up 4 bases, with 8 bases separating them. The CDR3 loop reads CASGRSTGELFF. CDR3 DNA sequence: TGTGCCAGCGGACGGTCCACCGGGGAGCTGTTTTTT.

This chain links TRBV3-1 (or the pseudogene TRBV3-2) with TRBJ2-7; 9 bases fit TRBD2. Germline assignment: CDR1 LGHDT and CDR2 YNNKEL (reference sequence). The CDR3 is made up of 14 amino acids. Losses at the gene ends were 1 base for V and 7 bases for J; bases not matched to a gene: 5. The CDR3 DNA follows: TGTGCCAGCAGCCAAGGCGGGAGGGCCTGGGAGCAGTACTTC. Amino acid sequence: CASSQGGRAWEQYF.

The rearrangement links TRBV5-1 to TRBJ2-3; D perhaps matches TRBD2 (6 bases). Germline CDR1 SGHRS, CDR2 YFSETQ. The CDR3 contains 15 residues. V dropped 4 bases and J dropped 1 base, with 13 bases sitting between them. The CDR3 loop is CASSLSGDGTDTQYF. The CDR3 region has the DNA TGCGCCAGCAGCCTCTCGGGAGACGGCACAGATACGCAGTATTTT. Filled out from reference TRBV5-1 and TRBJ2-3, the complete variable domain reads KAGVTQTPRYLIKTRGQQVTLSCSPISGHRSVSWYQQTPGQGLQFLFEYFSETQRNKGNFPGRFSGRQFSNSRSEMNVSTLELGDSALYLCASSLSGDGTDTQYFGPGTRLTVL.

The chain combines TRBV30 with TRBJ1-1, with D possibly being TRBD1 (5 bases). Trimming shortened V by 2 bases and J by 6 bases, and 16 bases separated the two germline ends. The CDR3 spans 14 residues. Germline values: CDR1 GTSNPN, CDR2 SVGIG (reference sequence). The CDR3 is CAWSLVGVGAEAFF. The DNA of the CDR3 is TGTGCCTGGAGTCTGGTGGGGGTAGGGGCTGAAGCTTTCTTT.

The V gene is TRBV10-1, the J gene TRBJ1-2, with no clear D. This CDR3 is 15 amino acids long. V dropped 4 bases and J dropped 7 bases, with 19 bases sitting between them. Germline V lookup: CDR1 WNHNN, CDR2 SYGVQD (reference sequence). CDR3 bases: TGCGCCAGCAGTGCCACAGCCTACGGGAATTCTGGCTACACCTTC. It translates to CASSATAYGNSGYTF.

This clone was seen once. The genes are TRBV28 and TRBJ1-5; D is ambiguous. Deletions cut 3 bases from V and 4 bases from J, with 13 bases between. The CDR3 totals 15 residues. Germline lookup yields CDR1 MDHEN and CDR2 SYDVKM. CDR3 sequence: CASSFVGLGNQPQHF. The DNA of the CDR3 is TGTGCCAGCAGTTTTGTAGGGCTGGGGAATCAGCCCCAGCATTTT.